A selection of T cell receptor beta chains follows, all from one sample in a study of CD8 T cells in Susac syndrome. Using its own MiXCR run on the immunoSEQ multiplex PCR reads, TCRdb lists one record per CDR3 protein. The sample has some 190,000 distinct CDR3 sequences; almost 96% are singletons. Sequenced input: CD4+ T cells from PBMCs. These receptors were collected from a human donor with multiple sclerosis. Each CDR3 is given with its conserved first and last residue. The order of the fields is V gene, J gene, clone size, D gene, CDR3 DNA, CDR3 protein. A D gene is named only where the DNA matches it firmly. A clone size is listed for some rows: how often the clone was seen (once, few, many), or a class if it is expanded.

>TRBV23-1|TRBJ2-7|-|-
TGCGCCAGCAGTCAATCCCCGGGGGAGGAGAGCTCCTACGAGCAGTACTTC
CASSQSPGEESSYEQYF
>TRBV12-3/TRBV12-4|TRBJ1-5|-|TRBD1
TGTGCCAGCACCCCGACAGGGAGGAATCAGCCCCAGCATTTT
CASTPTGRNQPQHF
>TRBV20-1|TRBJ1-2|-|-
TGCAGTGTTCCGACAGAATATGGCTACACCTTC
CSVPTEYGYTF
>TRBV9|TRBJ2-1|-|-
TGTGCCAGCAGCGTAGAGAATGAGCAGTTCTTC
CASSVENEQFF
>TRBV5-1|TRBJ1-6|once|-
TGCGCCAGCAGCCTGGACGGATTGACTCCCCGTAATTCACCCCTCCACTTT
CASSLDGLTPRNSPLHF
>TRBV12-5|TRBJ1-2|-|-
TGTGCTAGTGGTTTGAGTGCCAGGGGCCCCTATGGCTACACCTTC
CASGLSARGPYGYTF
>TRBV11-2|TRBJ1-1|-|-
TGTGCCAGCAGCTCGACAGGACACACTGAAGCTTTCTTT
CASSSTGHTEAFF
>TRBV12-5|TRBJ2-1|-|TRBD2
TGTGCTAGTGCCCGGGGGGGTCCCAATGAGCAGTTCTTC
CASARGGPNEQFF
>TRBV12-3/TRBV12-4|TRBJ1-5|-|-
TGTGCCAGCAGTTTGTCGAAGAATCAGCCCCAGCATTTT
CASSLSKNQPQHF
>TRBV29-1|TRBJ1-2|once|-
TGCAGCGTTGTATGGGCTAACTATGGCTACACCTTC
CSVVWANYGYTF
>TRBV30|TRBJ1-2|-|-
TGTGCCTGGAGTGGCCCCTGGACACTCCCCTATGGCTACACCTTC
CAWSGPWTLPYGYTF
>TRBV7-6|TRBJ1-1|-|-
TGTGCCAGCAGACTAGCCCCAGTGAACACTGAAGCTTTCTTT
CASRLAPVNTEAFF
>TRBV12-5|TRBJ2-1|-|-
TGTGCTAGTGGCCTCGGGGGTTCTTGGGATGAGCAGTTCTTC
CASGLGGSWDEQFF
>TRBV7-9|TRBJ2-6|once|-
TGTGCCAGCAGCCTAGTCGGGGGCTCGATTGGGGCCAACGTCCTGACTTTC
CASSLVGGSIGANVLTF
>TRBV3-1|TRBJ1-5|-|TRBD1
TGTGCCAGCAGCCAAGATTTGGACAGGGGCAATCAGCCCCAGCATTTT
CASSQDLDRGNQPQHF
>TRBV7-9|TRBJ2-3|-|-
TGTGCCAGCAGCCTCAAGTCAGATACGCAGTATTTT
CASSLKSDTQYF
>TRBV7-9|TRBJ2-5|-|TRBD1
TGTGCCAGCAGCTTAAGACCTCAGGGACAGGAGCATCGAGAGACCCAGTACTTC
CASSLRPQGQEHRETQYF
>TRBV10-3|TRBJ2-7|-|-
TGTGCCATCAGTGAGTCGTTAGCGTGGCCCTACGAGCAGTACTTC
CAISESLAWPYEQYF
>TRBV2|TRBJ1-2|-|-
TGTGCCAGCAGCCGAAACACCGCTAACTATGGCTACACCTTC
CASSRNTANYGYTF
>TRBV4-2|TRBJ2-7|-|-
TGTGCCAGCAGCCCCCGGTCCTTTCCGGGGAAGCAGTACTTC
CASSPRSFPGKQYF
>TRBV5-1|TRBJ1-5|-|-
TGCGCCAGCAGCCCCGAAGGGGGAAGCAATCAGCCCCAGCATTTT
CASSPEGGSNQPQHF
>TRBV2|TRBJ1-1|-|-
TGTGCCAGCAGTGTCGGGCAATACACTGAAGCTTTCTTT
CASSVGQYTEAFF
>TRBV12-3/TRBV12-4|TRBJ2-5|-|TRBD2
TGTGCCAGCAGACAGGGACTAGCGGGGGCCCAAGAGACCCAGTACTTC
CASRQGLAGAQETQYF
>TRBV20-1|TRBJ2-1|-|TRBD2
TGCAGTGCTAGAGGGAGCACCGCGGGGGTGTCCTACAATGAGCAGTTCTTC
CSARGSTAGVSYNEQFF
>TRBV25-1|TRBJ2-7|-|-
TGTGCCAGCAAGCCCGGGACGGTAGACTACGAGCAGTACTTC
CASKPGTVDYEQYF
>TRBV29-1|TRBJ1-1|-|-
TGCAGCGTTGTGACCCCCCCGGGGACTGAAGCTTTCTTT
CSVVTPPGTEAFF
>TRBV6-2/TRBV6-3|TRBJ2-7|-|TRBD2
TGTGCCAGCAGGCTAGCGGGGCCCTCCTACGAGCAGTACTTC
CASRLAGPSYEQYF
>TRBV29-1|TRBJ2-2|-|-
TGCAGCGGTACTTACGGGGCGAACACCGGGGAGCTGTTTTTT
CSGTYGANTGELFF
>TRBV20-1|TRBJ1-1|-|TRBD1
TGCAGTGCTGCGGGGACAGGGCAGAACACTGAAGCTTTCTTT
CSAAGTGQNTEAFF
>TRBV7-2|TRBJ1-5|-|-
TGTGCCAGCAGCTTACGACGGGGGCCTCAGCCCCAGCATTTT
CASSLRRGPQPQHF
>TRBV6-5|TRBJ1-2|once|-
TGTGCCAGCAGTTACAACCGCGGGGGGGCTGGCTACACCTTC
CASSYNRGGAGYTF
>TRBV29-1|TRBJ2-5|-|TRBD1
TGCAGCGTTGATGGGACAGGGGGCCGACCTTGGACCCAGTACTTC
CSVDGTGGRPWTQYF
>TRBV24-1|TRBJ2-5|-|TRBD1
TGTGCCACCAGTGACCCGTGCAACAGGGGTGCCTTCGGCGAGACCCAGTACTTC
CATSDPCNRGAFGETQYF
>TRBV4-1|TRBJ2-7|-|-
TGCGCCAGCAGCCAAGAAAGACACTACGAGCAGTACTTC
CASSQERHYEQYF
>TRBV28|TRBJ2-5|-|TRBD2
TGTGCCAGCAGTCGCCTAGCGGGGGGGGAGACCCAGTACTTC
CASSRLAGGETQYF
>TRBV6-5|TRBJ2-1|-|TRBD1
TGTGCCAGCAGTTACTTTCGTGGACAGGGCCCGAATGAGCAGTTCTTC
CASSYFRGQGPNEQFF
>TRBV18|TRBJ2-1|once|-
TGTGCCAGCTCACCCCGGGTTCAAGAGCAGTTCTTC
CASSPRVQEQFF
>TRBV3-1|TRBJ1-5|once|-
TGTGCCAGCAGCCAACTCCCCAATCAGCCCCAGCATTTT
CASSQLPNQPQHF
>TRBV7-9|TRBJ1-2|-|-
TGTGCCAGCAGCGTTAGTCCAGTGCAAGGTGGGGGCTACACCTTC
CASSVSPVQGGGYTF
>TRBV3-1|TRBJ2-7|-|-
TGTGCCAGCAGCCAAAGTGAGCTGTGGAGAAGCTCCTACGAGCAGTACTTC
CASSQSELWRSSYEQYF
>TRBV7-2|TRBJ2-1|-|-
TGTGCCAGCAGCTTAGTTTCTGCACAGAACAATGAGCAGTTCTTC
CASSLVSAQNNEQFF
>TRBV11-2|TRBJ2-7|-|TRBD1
TGTGCCAGCAGCCCAAGACAGGGCGGTCCCGAGCAGTACTTC
CASSPRQGGPEQYF
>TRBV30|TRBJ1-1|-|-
TGTGCCTGGTGCTACCGGTGGGACACTGAAGCTTTCTTT
CAWCYRWDTEAFF
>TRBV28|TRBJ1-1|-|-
TGTGCCAGCAGTTTACCCGGCGGGGGCCCGAACACTGAAGCTTTCTTT
CASSLPGGGPNTEAFF
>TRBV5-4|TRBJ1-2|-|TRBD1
TGTGCCAGCAGCTTGGACAGGGGGATCTATGGCTACACCTTC
CASSLDRGIYGYTF
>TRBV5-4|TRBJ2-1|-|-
TGTGCCAGCAGCTCCGCAGGAGATCCATTGGGTGAGCAGTTCTTC
CASSSAGDPLGEQFF
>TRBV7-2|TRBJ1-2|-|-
TGTGCCAGCAGCTTGGGGACGGATGCTAACTATGGCTACACCTTC
CASSLGTDANYGYTF
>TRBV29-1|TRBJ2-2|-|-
TGCAGCGTCTTTGGTAAATCAGGGAACACCGGGGAGCTGTTTTTT
CSVFGKSGNTGELFF
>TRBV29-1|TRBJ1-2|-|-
TGCAGTGTGACGGGGGGGCTAAACTATGGCTACACCTTC
CSVTGGLNYGYTF
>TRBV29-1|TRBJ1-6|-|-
TGCAGCGTTGGGTCAGCGATTAATTCACCCCTCCACTTT
CSVGSAINSPLHF
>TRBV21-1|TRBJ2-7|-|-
TGTGCCAGCTATGAGATAAACGAGCAGGGGGGCCGATCCTACGAGCAGTACTTC
CASYEINEQGGRSYEQYF
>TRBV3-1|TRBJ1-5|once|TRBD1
TGTGCCAGCAGCCAAGATCCCGCGGGACAGGTTAGCAATCAGCCCCAGCATTTT
CASSQDPAGQVSNQPQHF
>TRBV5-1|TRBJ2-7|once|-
TGCGCCAGCAGCTTGGGATTCACCCGATACGAGCAGTACTTC
CASSLGFTRYEQYF
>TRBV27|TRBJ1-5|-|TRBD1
TGTGCCAGCAGTCCAGACAGGGGTAGGGATCAGCCCCAGCATTTT
CASSPDRGRDQPQHF
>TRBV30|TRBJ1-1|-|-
TGTGCCTGGAGTGTACAGGGTGAAGCTTTCTTT
CAWSVQGEAFF
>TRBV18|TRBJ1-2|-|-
TGTGCCAGCTCCCTCGGACCGGGGAACTATGGCTACACCTTC
CASSLGPGNYGYTF
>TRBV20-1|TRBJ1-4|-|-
TGCAGTGCCAACAGGGCTAATGAAAAACTGTTTTTT
CSANRANEKLFF
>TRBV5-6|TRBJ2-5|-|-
TGTGCCAGCAGCTTGATAGGGATTGCCCGGGAGACCCAGTACTTC
CASSLIGIARETQYF